The 25 T cell receptor beta chains presented below share a single source sample, sequenced in a study of blood T cell repertoires in COVID-19. Here immunoSEQ multiplex PCR was the method, and the copy in TCRdb shows in-frame clones only, minus some. The data contain about 60,000 clones, roughly 82% of them singletons. Sequenced input: peripheral blood. The receptor set was obtained from a woman at least 80 years old with acute or convalescent COVID-19.

The chain recombines TRBV5-4 with TRBJ1-2; TRBD1 matches at 12 bases. The CDR3 runs to 16 residues. The V gene end was trimmed by 7 bases and the J gene end by 8 bases; junction bases not matched to a gene: 15. The germline V gene has CDR1 SGHNT and CDR2 YYREEE (reference sequence). The CDR3 DNA is TGTGCCAGCGGTCCCGGGGGGACAGGGGGCGCTGGGGGCTACACCTTC. It translates to CASGPGGTGGAGGYTF.

The V gene is TRBV2, the J gene TRBJ2-1, with D tentatively TRBD2 (5 bases). CDR3 size: 12 residues. The V gene lost 0 bases and the J gene lost 14 bases, with 11 bases spanning the gap. Germline-derived CDR1 and CDR2 are SNHLY and FYNNEI. This chain's CDR3 is CASSEASWREFF. The CDR3, as DNA: TGTGCCAGCAGTGAAGCCTCCTGGCGGGAGTTCTTC.

This sequence joins TRBV28 and TRBJ2-4; 9 bases match TRBD2. Germline-derived CDR1 and CDR2 are MDHEN and SYDVKM. The CDR3 has 21 residues. V shed 4 bases, J shed 0 bases, and the junction held 19 bases outside the gene matches. The CDR3 protein is CASSYSVFASGEGLAKNIQYF. CDR3 DNA sequence: TGTGCCAGCAGTTACTCGGTGTTCGCTAGCGGGGAAGGACTAGCCAAAAACATTCAGTACTTC.

The CDR3 bases are TGTGCCAGCAGCGCTAGCGGGATTCAGGGCGAGCAGTACTTC. Translation: CASSASGIQGEQYF. The V call is TRBV5-8, the J call TRBJ2-7, with 9 bases lining up with TRBD2. CDR1 SGHTS and CDR2 YDEGEE come from the germline V gene. V lost 4 bases, J lost 6 bases, and 8 bases stayed unmatched. The CDR3 totals 14 residues.

The rearrangement links TRBV7-3 to TRBJ2-2, with 7 positions matching TRBD1. Germline CDR1 and CDR2: SGHTA and FQGTGA. This CDR3 is 17 amino acids long. V trimming: 2 bases; J trimming: 3 bases; junction bases outside the gene matches: 9. CDR3 amino acids: CASSLFGQGVYTGELFF. DNA for the CDR3: TGTGCCAGCAGCTTATTCGGGCAGGGGGTCTACACCGGGGAGCTGTTTTTT. The entire variable domain, with the rest obtained from reference TRBV7-3 and TRBJ2-2, is as follows: GAGVSQTPSNKVTEKGKYVELRCDPISGHTALYWYRQSLGQGPEFLIYFQGTGAADDSGLPNDRFFAVRPEGSVSTLKIQRTERGDSAVYLCASSLFGQGVYTGELFFGEGSRLTVL.

The chain carries TRBV2 and TRBJ1-5; maybe TRBD1 (6 bases). Trimming took off 6 bases at V and 2 bases at J, with 38 bases between the two ends. CDR1 is SNHLY and CDR2 is FYNNEI in the germline V gene. The CDR3 extends over 23 amino acids. The CDR3 reads CASSVAQDRLDLSQKKCNQPQHF. DNA for the CDR3: TGTGCCAGCAGCGTGGCCCAGGACAGACTTGATCTTAGCCAAAAAAAATGCAATCAGCCCCAGCATTTT.

The gene calls are TRBV14 and TRBJ1-1; tentatively, D is TRBD1 (6 bases). With 4 bases removed from V and 3 bases from J, the gap between germline ends came to 12 bases. Germline CDR1 is SGHDN and CDR2 is FVKESK. The CDR3 length is 14 residues. CDR3 DNA sequence: TGTGCCAGCAGCCGTGGCAGGGGATACACTGAAGCTTTCTTT. Amino acids: CASSRGRGYTEAFF.

The chain is built from TRBV24-1 and TRBJ1-5; a weak D match, TRBD1 (5 bases). The V and J ends lost 5 bases and 1 base respectively, with 14 bases between them. This CDR3 spans 16 amino acids. CDR1 KGHDR and CDR2 SFDVKD come from the germline V gene. In nucleotides, the CDR3 is TGTGCCACCAGTGGGCGGGGGGGTAGCAGCAATCAGCCCCAGCATTTT. Encoded protein: CATSGRGGSSNQPQHF.

The genes are TRBV10-2 and TRBJ2-7, with TRBD2 matching over 11 bases. The CDR3 is made up of 14 amino acids. Trimming cost V 6 bases and J 0 bases; bases outside gene matches: 1. Germline V lookup: CDR1 WSHSY, CDR2 SAAADI. CDR3 amino acids: CASSTSGGSYEQYF. The CDR3 DNA reads TGCGCCAGCAGCACTAGCGGGGGCTCCTACGAGCAGTACTTC.

The rearrangement links TRBV5-1 to TRBJ2-5, with D hard to call. Between the trimmed V and J ends, which lost 0 bases and 6 bases, there was a span of 12 bases. The CDR3 has 14 residues. Germline-derived CDR1 and CDR2 are SGHRS and YFSETQ. The CDR3 loop is CASSLEEVAKTQYF. The CDR3 DNA reads as TGCGCCAGCAGCTTGGAAGAGGTCGCGAAGACCCAGTACTTC.

V is TRBV10-2 and J is TRBJ1-2, with D maybe TRBD1 (6 bases). Per the germline V gene, CDR1 is WSHSY and CDR2 is SAAADI. The CDR3 contains 13 residues. Trimming stripped 2 bases from V and 5 bases from J, with 9 bases between. The CDR3 protein is CASSEGGAYGYTF. The DNA of the CDR3 is TGCGCCAGCAGTGAGGGGGGGGCGTATGGCTACACCTTC.

The chain recombines TRBV19 with TRBJ2-1; no firm D call. V gave up 5 bases and J gave up 4 bases, with 9 bases separating them. The CDR3 is 13 amino acids. CDR1 and CDR2 (germline): LNHDA, SQIVND (reference sequence). CDR3: CASSGGIYNEQFF. DNA of the CDR3: TGTGCCAGTAGTGGCGGAATTTACAATGAGCAGTTCTTC.

The J gene is TRBJ2-7, the V gene TRBV6-2 or TRBV6-3; D may be TRBD2 (6 bases). Trimming took off 5 bases at V and 3 bases at J, with 23 bases between the two ends. The CDR3 covers 17 residues. Germline V lookup: CDR1 MNHEY, CDR2 SVGEGT. The CDR3 region has the DNA TGTGCCAGCAGTAGGACCCCAGCGGGCGGCGGCCACTACGAGCAGTACTTC. Translation gives CASSRTPAGGGHYEQYF.

This clone was picked up a small number of times. CDR3 loop: CASKLKRGSRDYGYTF. The CDR3 DNA follows: TGTGCCAGCAAACTCAAACGGGGGAGTAGGGACTATGGCTACACCTTC. V usage is TRBV28 and J usage is TRBJ1-2; perhaps TRBD1 as D (5 bases). This CDR3 is 16 amino acids long. Germline loops: CDR1 MDHEN, CDR2 SYDVKM. V was cut by 7 bases and J by 3 bases, with 21 bases left in between.

The rearrangement joins TRBV20-1 to TRBJ2-3; D is perhaps TRBD2 (6 bases). The CDR3 is 11 amino acids. Trimming took off 6 bases at V and 7 bases at J, with 11 bases between the two ends. CDR1 and CDR2 from the germline V gene are DFQATT and SNEGSKA (reference sequence). CDR3 nucleotide sequence: TGCAGTGCGCTACTAGCAAATACGCAGTATTTT. The encoded protein is CSALLANTQYF.

The J gene is TRBJ1-4, the V gene TRBV15; possibly TRBD1 for D (5 bases). V lost 0 bases, J lost 4 bases, and 15 bases lay in between. This CDR3 is 17 amino acids long. Germline loops: CDR1 LNHNV, CDR2 YYDKDF (reference sequence). CDR3: CATSRDLRAGNNEKLFF. CDR3 nucleotide sequence: TGTGCCACCAGCAGAGATCTCCGAGCAGGGAATAATGAAAAACTGTTTTTT.

The chain couples TRBV27 to TRBJ1-5; 7 nucleotides match TRBD1. Germline V CDR1 and CDR2: MNHEY, SMNVEV (reference sequence). CDR3 length: 16 amino acids. V gave up 6 bases and J gave up 2 bases; unmatched junction bases: 10. The CDR3 DNA reads TGTGCCAGCAGCCGGCAGGGGGGAGGAGGCAATCAGCCCCAGCATTTT. This sequence encodes CASSRQGGGGNQPQHF.

V usage is TRBV3-1 (or the pseudogene TRBV3-2) and J usage is TRBJ1-4, with TRBD1 identical over 12 bases. This CDR3 comprises 16 residues. Germline values: CDR1 LGHDT, CDR2 YNNKEL (reference sequence). The junction had 9 bases not matched to a gene; V was cut back by 5 bases and J by 8 bases. The chain's CDR3 is CASSARDRGRREKLFF. In DNA, the CDR3 is TGTGCCAGCAGCGCGCGGGACAGGGGGCGGAGGGAAAAACTGTTTTTT.

V is TRBV5-1 and J is TRBJ2-7; 11 bases fit TRBD2. Looked up from germline, CDR1 is SGHRS and CDR2 is YFSETQ. With V trimmed by 1 base and J by 3 bases, 3 bases remained unmatched. The CDR3 sequence is 15 residues long. The DNA for the CDR3 is TGCGCCAGCAGCTTGACTAGCGGGGGATTCTACGAGCAGTACTTC. It translates to CASSLTSGGFYEQYF.

The table lists this clone with a few counts. The chain joins TRBV27 to TRBJ2-3; 7 positions agree with TRBD2. The CDR3 length is 14 residues. Losses at the gene ends were 8 bases for V and 5 bases for J; bases not matched to a gene: 10. Germline values: CDR1 MNHEY, CDR2 SMNVEV (reference sequence). The CDR3 coding sequence is TGTGCCAGCCGCATGGGACTACTTAGAGATACGCAGTATTTT. Residues: CASRMGLLRDTQYF.

This sequence joins TRBV5-1 and TRBJ2-3; 9 positions match TRBD1. Trimming removed 0 bases from V and 4 bases from J; junction bases left unmatched: 3. The CDR3 runs 15 residues. CDR1 and CDR2 (germline): SGHRS, YFSETQ. The CDR3 spells CASSLDRGQSDTQYF. In DNA, the CDR3 is TGCGCCAGCAGCTTGGACAGGGGGCAATCAGATACGCAGTATTTT.

The gene calls are TRBV27 and TRBJ2-2; D gene ambiguous. Trimming stripped 6 bases from V and 1 base from J, with 18 bases between. The CDR3 is 17 residues long. The V gene's germline CDR1 is MNHEY and CDR2 SMNVEV (reference sequence). The CDR3 spells CASRLQTQSLNTGELFF. The DNA for the CDR3 is TGTGCCAGCAGGCTACAGACCCAGAGCTTGAACACCGGGGAGCTGTTTTTT.

The V gene is TRBV3-1 (or the pseudogene TRBV3-2), the J gene TRBJ2-7; 10 bases are shared with TRBD2. CDR1 is LGHDT, CDR2 YNNKEL, per germline (reference sequence). J was trimmed by 1 base and V by 6 bases; bases with no gene match: 6. The CDR3 is 15 residues long. CDR3 in amino acids: CASSPGLAASYEQYF. In DNA, the CDR3 is TGTGCCAGCAGTCCCGGACTAGCGGCTTCCTACGAGCAGTACTTC.

V and J are TRBV11-3 and TRBJ1-2; TRBD1 matches at 7 bases. From germline, CDR1 is SGHNT and CDR2 YENEEA. This CDR3 has 17 residues. After removal of 0 bases from V and 7 bases from J, the junction contained 14 bases not matched to a gene. CDR3 bases: TGTGCCAGCAGCTTAGAGCCCGGGACAGAGGCCCGGAGTGGCTACACCTTC. Its translation is CASSLEPGTEARSGYTF.

This clone was detected once. The chain carries TRBV4-1 and TRBJ2-3; 8 bases map to TRBD2. The CDR3 covers 16 residues. Germline CDR1 and CDR2: MGHRA and YSYEKL. Trimming at V came to 3 bases and at J to 6 bases, leaving 11 bases not matched to a gene. The CDR3, as DNA: TGCGCCAGCAGCCAGAGCGGGAGTGGAGCTGGGGATACGCAGTATTTT. This translates into CASSQSGSGAGDTQYF.